Below, 17 T cell receptor beta chains from the same sample are listed, as sequenced in a study of T cell repertoires in cytomegalovirus infection. What these receptors recognize is not known. MiXCR, applied by TCRdb to the reads, yields one record per CDR3 protein. The table records approximately 590,000 distinct CDR3 sequences, around two fifths of them present only once. The input for sequencing was cultured PBMCs, taken from culture after CMV antigen stimulation. These receptors were collected from a human donor in good health (CMV status not recorded). Some clones in this sample may be carry-over from other donors' samples.

The rearrangement links TRBV19 to TRBJ2-1, with D tentatively TRBD2 (5 bases). V lost 7 bases to trimming and J lost 8 bases, with 15 bases between them. The germline CDR1 and CDR2 sequences are LNHDA and SQIVND (reference sequence). This CDR3 contains 13 residues. Here the CDR3 DNA reads TGTGCCAGTATGGACTCACGAGGTTATGAGCAGTTCTTC. Protein product: CASMDSRGYEQFF.

The chain links TRBV20-1 to TRBJ2-3; possibly TRBD1 for D (5 bases). This CDR3 region has 16 residues. The V end was cut by 3 bases, the J end by 1 base, with 17 bases between. Germline CDR1 is DFQATT and CDR2 is SNEGSKA (reference sequence). The CDR3 coding sequence is TGCAGTGCTAGTGCGGACATTTCATTTCGCACAGATACGCAGTATTTT. Its translation is CSASADISFRTDTQYF.

The chain has TRBV4-1 and TRBJ1-5; perhaps TRBD1 as D (6 bases). CDR1 and CDR2 (germline): MGHRA, YSYEKL. Trimming shortened V by 3 bases and J by 7 bases, and 22 bases separated the two germline ends. The CDR3 loop spans 17 amino acids. The CDR3 is CASSQRTGTREEQPQHF. The CDR3 coding sequence is TGCGCCAGCAGCCAGCGAACGGGGACAAGAGAGGAACAGCCCCAGCATTTT.

This rearrangement joins TRBV7-9 to TRBJ2-3; 7 bases match TRBD1. The V and J ends lost 5 bases and 2 bases, in that order; junction bases with no gene match: 10. Germline values: CDR1 SEHNR, CDR2 FQNEAQ (reference sequence). The CDR3 has 16 residues. CDR3 region: CASSTGQETFTDTQYF. CDR3 in DNA: TGTGCCAGCAGCACAGGACAGGAAACCTTCACAGATACGCAGTATTTT.

This clonotype was recorded a few times. CDR3 bases: TGTGCCAGCAGCTCCGGCCCTATGGGGCCCCAGCATTTT. It translates to CASSSGPMGPQHF. The chain is built from TRBV7-2 and TRBJ1-5; D call uncertain. CDR1 and CDR2 from the germline V gene are SGHTA and FQGNSA. The CDR3 totals 13 residues. V lost 4 bases and J 9 bases, leaving 13 bases between the germline ends.

This clonotype showed up just a few times. The CDR3, as DNA: TGTGCCAGCAGCTTAACTAGGCCGGCTGAAGCTTTCTTT. Translation: CASSLTRPAEAFF. This rearrangement joins TRBV7-6 to TRBJ1-1, with unresolved D. V gave up 2 bases and J gave up 6 bases, with 10 bases separating them. Germline V gives CDR1 SGHVS, CDR2 FNYEAQ. This CDR3 is built from 13 residues.

There are a few counts of this clonotype. The gene calls are TRBV20-1 and TRBJ2-7; 10 nucleotides match TRBD1. V shed 4 bases, J shed 2 bases, and the junction held 2 bases outside the gene matches. The CDR3 consists of 13 residues. Germline V lookup: CDR1 DFQATT, CDR2 SNEGSKA (reference sequence). The CDR3 loop is CSANGQGAYEQYF. Written as DNA, the CDR3 is TGCAGTGCTAATGGACAGGGGGCCTACGAGCAGTACTTC.

This clonotype was detected ten times or more. CDR3 loop: CASSLEGSSIGGNQPQHF. CDR3 coding DNA: TGTGCCAGCAGCTTAGAGGGCAGCAGTATCGGGGGCAATCAGCCCCAGCATTTT. J is TRBJ1-5 and V is TRBV7-8; D gene uncertain. The V gene's germline CDR1 is SGHVS and CDR2 FQNEAQ. CDR3 length: 18 residues. The V gene lost 1 base and the J gene lost 2 bases, with 18 bases spanning the gap.

This clonotype occurred a few times. CDR3 in DNA: TGTGCCAGCAGTACGCTCAGGAGGGGTTACGAGCAGTACTTC. As protein: CASSTLRRGYEQYF. The J gene is TRBJ2-7, the V gene TRBV11-2; D might be TRBD2 (6 bases). There are 14 residues in the CDR3. With 6 bases removed from V and 4 bases from J, the gap between germline ends came to 16 bases. Looked up from germline, CDR1 is SGHAT and CDR2 is FQNNGV.

The V gene is TRBV6-1, the J gene TRBJ2-7, with D possibly matching TRBD2 (6 bases). Trimming pared 5 bases from V and 3 bases from J, leaving 14 bases between. The CDR3 runs to 14 residues. Germline CDR1 MNHNS, CDR2 SASEGT. CDR3 residues: CASSISGLNYEQYF. The DNA of the CDR3 is TGTGCCAGCAGTATCTCGGGACTGAACTACGAGCAGTACTTC.

Remarks on this clonotype: At one end the junction does not follow the germline gene, possibly because of a read error. This rearrangement joins TRBV5-3 to TRBJ2-1; 7 bases are shared with TRBD2. TRBV5-3 is reported as an ORF; its role is uncertain. CDR3 size: 13 residues. The CDR3 DNA is TGTGCCAGCAGCTCGGGAGGAGGGAAAGAGCAGTTCTTC. Translation: CASSSGGGKEQFF.

This chain links TRBV5-4 with TRBJ2-1; 9 bases match TRBD2. The length of the CDR3 is 16 residues. Germline lookup yields CDR1 SGHNT and CDR2 YYREEE (reference sequence). The V segment lost 4 bases and the J segment 10 bases; nucleotides outside the gene matches: 15. The CDR3 spells CASSPPPAGGPSEQFF. In DNA form, the CDR3 reads TGTGCCAGCAGCCCTCCGCCGGCGGGAGGGCCCTCCGAGCAGTTCTTC.

CDR3 amino acids: CASSPPHSGQETQYF. As DNA, the CDR3 is TGTGCCAGCAGCCCCCCCCATAGCGGCCAAGAGACCCAGTACTTC. This chain connects TRBV11-2 to TRBJ2-5; perhaps TRBD2 as D (6 bases). The V gene's germline CDR1 is SGHAT and CDR2 FQNNGV. This CDR3 spans 15 amino acids. The V gene lost 5 bases and the J gene lost 1 base, with 14 bases spanning the gap.

Points on this clonotype: A much more abundant neighbour one base away suggests this may be a read error. CDR3 sequence reads: CASSLRPGTYEQYF. CDR3 sequence (DNA): TGTGCCAGCAGCTTACGGCCAGGGACCTACGAGCAGTACTTC. J is TRBJ2-7 and V is TRBV7-2; maybe TRBD1 (5 bases). The CDR3 extends over 14 amino acids. The V gene's germline CDR1 is SGHTA and CDR2 FQGNSA. V was shortened by 2 bases and J by 2 bases, with 10 bases between the two germline ends. The full variable domain, its missing parts supplied by reference TRBV7-2 and TRBJ2-7, is GAGVSQSPSNKVTEKGKDVELRCDPISGHTALYWYRQSLGQGLEFLIYFQGNSAPDKSGLPSDRFSAERTGGSVSTLTIQRTQQEDSAVYLCASSLRPGTYEQYFGPGTRLTVT.

The sample holds a few counts of this clonotype. This chain links TRBV19 with TRBJ1-1, with 11 bases fitting TRBD1. Trimming removed 7 bases from V and 4 bases from J; junction bases left unmatched: 11. Germline lookup yields CDR1 LNHDA and CDR2 SQIVND (reference sequence). The CDR3 spans 16 residues. In DNA, the CDR3 is TGTGCCAGTACCCATCGTCCCGGGACAGGGGGCACTGAAGCTTTCTTT. As protein: CASTHRPGTGGTEAFF.

The chain recombines TRBV7-2 with TRBJ2-1, with D hard to call. Per germline, CDR1 SGHTA and CDR2 FQGNSA. The V and J ends lost 8 bases and 7 bases respectively, with 12 bases between them. The CDR3 covers 12 residues. The DNA for the CDR3 is TGTGCCAGCGGTCACGGTGGGAATGAGCAGTTCTTC. Amino acids: CASGHGGNEQFF.

This clonotype was counted between two and nine times. The chain couples TRBV7-9 to TRBJ2-2; 7 bases agree with TRBD1. CDR1 and CDR2 from the germline V gene are SEHNR and FQNEAQ (reference sequence). V gave up 5 bases and J gave up 3 bases; unmatched junction bases: 6. This CDR3 is 15 amino acids long. CDR3 DNA sequence: TGTGCCAGCAGCCTCAGACAGGGCCACACCGGGGAGCTGTTTTTT. Its protein product is CASSLRQGHTGELFF.